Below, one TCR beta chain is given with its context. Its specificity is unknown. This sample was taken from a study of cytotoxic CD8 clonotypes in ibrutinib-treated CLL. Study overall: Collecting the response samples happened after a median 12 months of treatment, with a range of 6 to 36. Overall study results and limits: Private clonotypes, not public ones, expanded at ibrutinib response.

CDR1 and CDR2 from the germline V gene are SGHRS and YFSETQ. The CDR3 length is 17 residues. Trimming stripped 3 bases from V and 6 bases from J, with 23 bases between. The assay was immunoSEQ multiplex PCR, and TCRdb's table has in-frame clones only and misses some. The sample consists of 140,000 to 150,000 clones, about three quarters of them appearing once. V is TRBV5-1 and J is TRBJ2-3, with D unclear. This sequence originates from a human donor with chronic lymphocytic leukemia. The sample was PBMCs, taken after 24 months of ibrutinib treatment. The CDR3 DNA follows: TGCGCCAGCAGCTGGAGTGGTGACCGGCACGTTGGTGATACGCAGTATTTT. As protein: CASSWSGDRHVGDTQYF. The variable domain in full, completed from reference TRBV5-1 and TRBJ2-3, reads KAGVTQTPRYLIKTRGQQVTLSCSPISGHRSVSWYQQTPGQGLQFLFEYFSETQRNKGNFPGRFSGRQFSNSRSEMNVSTLELGDSALYLCASSWSGDRHVGDTQYFGPGTRLTVL.